Listed below are T cell receptor beta chains from one sample, sequenced in a study of cytomegalovirus exposure and HLA in healthy donors. Sequencing used immunoSEQ multiplex PCR; TCRdb keeps in-frame clones, though not all of them. Of about 190,000 clones in the sample, 60% to 85% were seen once. The sequencing sample was made of PBMCs. Every receptor here comes from a woman between 18 and 29 years old in good health and CMV-seronegative. CDR3s include the opening cysteine and the closing phenylalanine or tryptophan. Each record gives: V gene, clone size, J gene, D gene, CDR3 DNA, CDR3 protein. D genes are given only for firm matches. Size is omitted from some rows. Given values are once, few, many or a class for expanded clones.

v_gene: TRBV7-6; abundance: once; j_gene: TRBJ2-3; d_gene: .; CDR3nt: TGTGCCAGCAGCAGGGACTGGAGCACAGATACGCAGTATTTT; CDR3aa: CASSRDWSTDTQYF
v_gene: TRBV9; abundance: few; j_gene: TRBJ2-3; d_gene: TRBD1; CDR3nt: TGTGCCAGCAGCGTAGCGACAGGGGCGGATACGCAGTATTTT; CDR3aa: CASSVATGADTQYF
v_gene: TRBV2; abundance: .; j_gene: TRBJ2-5; d_gene: TRBD1; CDR3nt: TGTGCCAGCAGGGGGGACAGGGGCCAAGAGACCCAGTACTTC; CDR3aa: CASRGDRGQETQYF
v_gene: TRBV7-9; abundance: .; j_gene: TRBJ1-1; d_gene: .; CDR3nt: TGTGCCACAGCTTACGTAGAGGGGGTGACAACCAACCCTAACACTGAAGCTTTCTTT; CDR3aa: CATAYVEGVTTNPNTEAFF
v_gene: TRBV7-3; abundance: few; j_gene: TRBJ2-5; d_gene: .; CDR3nt: TGTGCCAGCAGCCCCTCGAACAGACAAGAGACCCAGTACTTC; CDR3aa: CASSPSNRQETQYF
v_gene: TRBV19; abundance: .; j_gene: TRBJ1-3; d_gene: .; CDR3nt: TGTGCCAGTACGGCGGGGTTTAGAAACACCATATATTTT; CDR3aa: CASTAGFRNTIYF
v_gene: TRBV5-6; abundance: .; j_gene: TRBJ1-2; d_gene: .; CDR3nt: TGTGCCAGCAGCTTAGGAGCAGACTATGGCTACACCTTC; CDR3aa: CASSLGADYGYTF
v_gene: TRBV6-5; abundance: .; j_gene: TRBJ1-2; d_gene: .; CDR3nt: TGTGCCAGCAGTACCCGGCGGGTATATGGCTACACCTTC; CDR3aa: CASSTRRVYGYTF
v_gene: TRBV6-5; abundance: .; j_gene: TRBJ1-1; d_gene: .; CDR3nt: TGTGCCAGCAGTTACGACAGAAAAAACACTGAAGCTTTCTTT; CDR3aa: CASSYDRKNTEAFF
v_gene: TRBV7-2; abundance: .; j_gene: TRBJ2-7; d_gene: .; CDR3nt: TGTGCCAGCAGCTTAGACTCGGGTACTATCTACGAGCAGTACTTC; CDR3aa: CASSLDSGTIYEQYF
v_gene: TRBV19; abundance: .; j_gene: TRBJ1-3; d_gene: .; CDR3nt: TGTGCCAGTAGTATCCGCCCTGGGCTGTACTCTGGAAACACCATATATTTT; CDR3aa: CASSIRPGLYSGNTIYF
v_gene: TRBV5-1; abundance: few; j_gene: TRBJ2-1; d_gene: TRBD2; CDR3nt: TGCGCCAGCAGCTTGGCCGGAGCGGGAGCTATCAATGAGCAGTTCTTC; CDR3aa: CASSLAGAGAINEQFF
v_gene: TRBV28; abundance: .; j_gene: TRBJ2-5; d_gene: .; CDR3nt: TGTGCCAGCAGCCAACTAGGGGGAAAGCAGGGGAGTATAGGTGAGACCCAGTACTTC; CDR3aa: CASSQLGGKQGSIGETQYF
v_gene: TRBV6-1; abundance: .; j_gene: TRBJ2-5; d_gene: .; CDR3nt: TGTGCCAGCCGTCGTGAGACCCAGTACTTC; CDR3aa: CASRRETQYF
v_gene: TRBV25-1; abundance: .; j_gene: TRBJ1-2; d_gene: TRBD1; CDR3nt: TGTGCCAGCAGAGGGACAGCCACTGACTATGGCTACACCTTC; CDR3aa: CASRGTATDYGYTF
v_gene: TRBV5-4; abundance: .; j_gene: TRBJ2-5; d_gene: TRBD2; CDR3nt: TGTGCCAGCAGCTTGGAAAGCGGGACTAGCTGGGAGACCCAGTACTTC; CDR3aa: CASSLESGTSWETQYF
v_gene: TRBV18; abundance: .; j_gene: TRBJ2-3; d_gene: TRBD2; CDR3nt: TGTGCCAGCTCCCTTTACGGGGGGGAGGCAGATACGCAGTATTTT; CDR3aa: CASSLYGGEADTQYF
v_gene: TRBV6-5; abundance: .; j_gene: TRBJ2-5; d_gene: TRBD1; CDR3nt: TGTGCCAGCAGTCGACGGACAGGGGTGGAGACCCAGTACTTC; CDR3aa: CASSRRTGVETQYF
v_gene: TRBV7-2; abundance: .; j_gene: TRBJ1-1; d_gene: .; CDR3nt: TGTGCCAGCAGCTTAGTATACGGGGGGCTAAACACTGAAGCTTTCTTT; CDR3aa: CASSLVYGGLNTEAFF
v_gene: TRBV11-1; abundance: .; j_gene: TRBJ2-1; d_gene: .; CDR3nt: TGTGCCAGCAGCCCCCGGGAAGTAGAGCAGTTCTTC; CDR3aa: CASSPREVEQFF
v_gene: TRBV28; abundance: .; j_gene: TRBJ1-5; d_gene: TRBD1; CDR3nt: TGTGCCAGCAGTTTTGGGACAGGGATGAGCAATCAGCCCCAGCATTTT; CDR3aa: CASSFGTGMSNQPQHF
v_gene: TRBV4-2; abundance: few; j_gene: TRBJ2-7; d_gene: .; CDR3nt: TGTGCCACCTCCGGGCAGGGCACTTCTCCTACCTACGAGCAGTACTTC; CDR3aa: CATSGQGTSPTYEQYF
v_gene: TRBV11-2; abundance: .; j_gene: TRBJ1-1; d_gene: .; CDR3nt: TGTGCCAGCAGCTTTGGTGGCGGGGCCGCTGAAGCTTTCTTT; CDR3aa: CASSFGGGAAEAFF
v_gene: TRBV28; abundance: .; j_gene: TRBJ2-1; d_gene: TRBD2; CDR3nt: TGTGCCAGCAGTCTCACGGCCGGACTAGCGGGGAATGAGCAGTTCTTC; CDR3aa: CASSLTAGLAGNEQFF
v_gene: TRBV6-5; abundance: once; j_gene: TRBJ2-7; d_gene: TRBD2; CDR3nt: TGTGCCAGCAGCAAACTAGCGAATCACTACGAGCAGTACTTC; CDR3aa: CASSKLANHYEQYF
v_gene: TRBV7-3; abundance: .; j_gene: TRBJ2-3; d_gene: TRBD1; CDR3nt: TGTGCCAGCAGCTCGAAGGTAACCGGGACAGACACAGATACGCAGTATTTT; CDR3aa: CASSSKVTGTDTDTQYF
v_gene: TRBV30; abundance: .; j_gene: TRBJ2-2; d_gene: TRBD1; CDR3nt: TGTGCCTCCGGGACAGAAAACACCGGGGAGCTGTTTTTT; CDR3aa: CASGTENTGELFF